One and the same sample provided the 25 T cell receptor beta chains below, sequenced in a study of beta chain features in type 1 diabetes. Expressed TCRB transcripts were sequenced after all isolated RNA was converted to cDNA. Data came from immunoSEQ multiplex PCR; TCRdb stores just in-frame clones and leaves some out. Here the sample spans 120,000 to 150,000 clones, 48% being singletons. The sequenced material came from Tregs from blood. These receptors all stem from a man between 18 and 29 years old in good health.

This chain uses TRBV9 with TRBJ2-3; TRBD2 aligns across 9 bases. Trimming removed 0 bases from V and 4 bases from J; junction bases left unmatched: 6. This CDR3 is 16 amino acids long. Germline assignment: CDR1 SGDLS and CDR2 YYNGEE. The CDR3 here is CASSVGVSGSSDTQYF. CDR3 DNA sequence: TGTGCCAGCAGCGTAGGGGTTAGCGGGAGTTCAGATACGCAGTATTTT.

This clone turned up a few times. The chain is built from TRBV7-2 and TRBJ1-3, with D perhaps TRBD1 (6 bases). Trimming removed 5 bases from V and 4 bases from J, with 21 bases in between. The CDR3 covers 17 residues. CDR1 SGHTA and CDR2 FQGNSA come from the germline V gene. The CDR3 protein is CASSRRPQGNLGNTIYF. The CDR3 region has the DNA TGTGCCAGCAGCCGACGCCCGCAGGGGAATTTGGGAAACACCATATATTTT.

The CDR3 reads CASSWTGRNQPQHF. CDR3 bases: TGTGCCAGTAGTTGGACAGGGCGCAATCAGCCCCAGCATTTT. The chain combines TRBV19 with TRBJ1-5; 8 bases fit TRBD1. CDR1 and CDR2 (germline): LNHDA, SQIVND (reference sequence). The length of the CDR3 is 14 residues. V trimming: 5 bases; J trimming: 2 bases; junction bases outside the gene matches: 2.

V usage is TRBV5-1 and J usage is TRBJ2-2; perhaps TRBD1 as D (5 bases). Germline CDR1 reads SGHRS; CDR2 reads YFSETQ. The V end was cut by 4 bases, the J end by 2 bases, with 12 bases between. This CDR3 region has 15 residues. Here the CDR3 reads CASSLQVTNTGELFF. The DNA for the CDR3 is TGCGCCAGCAGCCTACAGGTGACCAACACCGGGGAGCTGTTTTTT.

V usage is TRBV9 and J usage is TRBJ2-7; the match to TRBD1 covers 7 bases. V was clipped by 0 bases and J by 6 bases; unmatched bases: 6. Germline V gene sequence: CDR1 SGDLS, CDR2 YYNGEE. The CDR3 length is 14 residues. The CDR3 DNA follows: TGTGCCAGCAGCGTAGTCGGGACAGCTTCCGAGCAGTACTTC. It yields the protein CASSVVGTASEQYF.

A few counts support this clone. V and J are TRBV10-3 and TRBJ2-1; 8 bases line up with TRBD1. Germline V CDR1 and CDR2: ENHRY, SYGVKD. V trimming: 3 bases; J trimming: 8 bases; junction bases outside the gene matches: 15. This CDR3 spans 17 amino acids. The chain's CDR3 is CAISDTILGQGGYEQFF. The CDR3 DNA is TGTGCCATCAGTGATACCATACTAGGACAGGGTGGTTATGAGCAGTTCTTC.

The V call is TRBV30, the J call TRBJ1-5, with D perhaps TRBD1 (5 bases). The CDR3 is 13 amino acids. The V gene's germline CDR1 is GTSNPN and CDR2 SVGIG (reference sequence). V gave up 3 bases and J gave up 9 bases, with 15 bases separating them. The CDR3 DNA sequence: TGTGCCTGGAGAGGGCCCCCCGGGGGGCCCCAGCATTTT. This sequence encodes CAWRGPPGGPQHF.

This rearrangement joins TRBV2 to TRBJ1-4; TRBD1 aligns across 12 bases. Germline V gene lookup returns CDR1 SNHLY and CDR2 FYNNEI. V trimming: 5 bases; J trimming: 7 bases; junction bases outside the gene matches: 5. This CDR3 is 15 amino acids long. In DNA, the CDR3 is TGTGCCAGCAGTAAAGGGACAGGGGGCAGTGAAAAACTGTTTTTT. Its protein is CASSKGTGGSEKLFF.

This chain connects TRBV5-6 to TRBJ2-7; 9 bases match TRBD2. This CDR3 comprises 16 residues. V shed 1 base and J 3 bases; nucleotides not matched to a gene: 8. CDR1 SGHDT and CDR2 YYEEEE come from the germline V gene. The CDR3 loop is CASSLRGSGRGYEQYF. For the CDR3, the DNA is TGTGCCAGCAGCTTGAGGGGTAGCGGGAGAGGCTACGAGCAGTACTTC.

This rearrangement joins TRBV7-2 to TRBJ1-5, with D possibly matching TRBD1 (5 bases). Germline CDR1 reads SGHTA; CDR2 reads FQGNSA. V lost 5 bases and J 3 bases, leaving 11 bases between the germline ends. The CDR3 runs to 14 residues. The CDR3 here is CASSPQGINQPQHF. CDR3 DNA sequence: TGTGCCAGCAGCCCCCAGGGAATCAATCAGCCCCAGCATTTT.

The chain employs TRBV19 and TRBJ1-2; the match to TRBD1 covers 9 bases. CDR3 size: 17 residues. The germline V gene has CDR1 LNHDA and CDR2 SQIVND (reference sequence). The ends lost 5 bases at V and 13 bases at J; junction bases unmatched: 23. The DNA for the CDR3 is TGTGCCAGTAGTCCCGCTGCGACAGGGGGTTATTCGCCGCGTTCCACCTTC. Translated: CASSPAATGGYSPRSTF.

This clone was seen more than once but under ten times. V and J are TRBV4-2 and TRBJ1-6; TRBD1 matches 7 bases. Germline-derived CDR1 and CDR2 are LGHNA and YNFKEQ. The V and J ends lost 2 bases and 5 bases, in that order; junction bases with no gene match: 3. The CDR3 has 15 amino acids. The CDR3 coding sequence is TGTGCCAGCAGCCAAACGGGACAGCATAATTCACCCCTCCACTTT. Amino acid sequence: CASSQTGQHNSPLHF.

J is TRBJ2-1 and V is TRBV7-2; TRBD2 agrees at 13 bases. This CDR3 has 16 residues. V dropped 5 bases and J dropped 15; count of bases not matched to a gene: 16. Germline assignment: CDR1 SGHTA and CDR2 FQGNSA. In DNA form, the CDR3 reads TGTGCCAGCAGCATTAACGGACTAGCGGGAGCGGCCCAGGGGTTCTTC. Its translation: CASSINGLAGAAQGFF.

V is TRBV9 and J is TRBJ1-3; 7 bases map to TRBD1. Per germline, CDR1 SGDLS and CDR2 YYNGEE. There are 15 residues in the CDR3. Trimming cost V 0 bases and J 4 bases; bases outside gene matches: 4. The CDR3 loop is CASSVEGAGGNTIYF. CDR3 DNA: TGTGCCAGCAGCGTAGAGGGGGCCGGCGGAAACACCATATATTTT.

The rearrangement uses TRBV2 and TRBJ2-7; 9 bases match TRBD2. This CDR3 region has 14 residues. With V trimmed by 5 bases and J by 8 bases, 10 bases remained unmatched. Germline CDR1 is SNHLY and CDR2 is FYNNEI. Here the CDR3 DNA reads TGTGCCAGCAGTTTGACTAGCGGCGGAGACCAGCAGTACTTC. It codes for CASSLTSGGDQQYF. Looking up the rest from reference TRBV2 and TRBJ2-7 gives the full variable domain: EPEVTQTPSHQVTQMGQEVILRCVPISNHLYFYWYRQILGQKVEFLVSFYNNEISEKSEIFDDQFSVERPDGSNFTLKIRSTKLEDSAMYFCASSLTSGGDQQYFGPGTRLTVT.

Only a few counts were recorded for this clone. The J gene is TRBJ1-2, the V gene TRBV7-9, with 9 nucleotides matching TRBD1. V lost 4 bases, J lost 3 bases, and 6 bases stayed unmatched. Germline V CDR1 and CDR2: SEHNR, FQNEAQ (reference sequence). This CDR3 is 15 amino acids long. CDR3: CASSSGQGRYYGYTF. Written as DNA, the CDR3 is TGTGCCAGCAGCTCAGGACAGGGGAGATACTATGGCTACACCTTC.

In its sample, this clone was seen a few times. V gene TRBV6-6 combines with J gene TRBJ2-5; perhaps TRBD2 as D (6 bases). TRBJ2-7 matches the DNA end more closely, so the J call is doubtful. CDR1 and CDR2 (germline): MNHNY, SVGAGI (reference sequence). This CDR3 region has 14 residues. The chain's CDR3 is CASSRPGVGDEQYF. CDR3 coding DNA: TGTGCCAGCAGCCGCCCGGGGGTCGGGGACGAGCAGTACTTC.

V usage is TRBV5-1 and J usage is TRBJ1-2; 9 positions agree with TRBD1. Germline V gives CDR1 SGHRS, CDR2 YFSETQ. The CDR3 contains 15 residues. V was clipped by 0 bases and J by 4 bases; unmatched bases: 4. The CDR3 spells CASSLDRGRGYGYTF. The CDR3, as DNA: TGCGCCAGCAGCTTGGACAGGGGGCGCGGCTATGGCTACACCTTC.

V and J are TRBV5-1 and TRBJ2-2; 10 bases map to TRBD2. With V trimmed by 0 bases and J by 7 bases, 6 bases remained unmatched. The germline gives CDR1 SGHRS, CDR2 YFSETQ. The CDR3 covers 16 residues. This CDR3 reads CASSLGSSGSDGELFF. DNA for the CDR3: TGCGCCAGCAGCTTGGGGTCTAGCGGGAGCGACGGGGAGCTGTTTTTT.

This sequence joins TRBV7-2 and TRBJ2-7, with D maybe TRBD2 (6 bases). Trimming left V 2 bases short and J 4 bases short, with 15 bases between. The CDR3 is 15 residues long. Germline V CDR1 and CDR2: SGHTA, FQGNSA. Here the CDR3 DNA reads TGTGCCAGCAGCTTATACGGGTCCGGGGGTTACGAGCAGTACTTC. Amino acids: CASSLYGSGGYEQYF.

The J gene is TRBJ2-1, the V gene TRBV4-3, with 10 bases that match TRBD2. CDR3 length equals 19 residues. V was pared by 3 bases and J by 1 base, with 12 bases of the junction left unmatched. The germline gives CDR1 LGHNA, CDR2 YSLEER. CDR3 nucleotide sequence: TGCGCCAGCAGCCACTCAATATTGGCTAGCGGGAGTTCCTACAATGAGCAGTTCTTC. The encoded protein is CASSHSILASGSSYNEQFF.

This chain links TRBV4-2 with TRBJ2-7; 11 positions agree with TRBD2. From germline, CDR1 is LGHNA and CDR2 YNFKEQ. V dropped 8 bases and J dropped 3; count of bases not matched to a gene: 9. The CDR3 runs 15 residues. The CDR3 region is CASSTSLAGDYEQYF. The CDR3 region has the DNA TGTGCCAGCTCCACATCACTAGCGGGGGACTACGAGCAGTACTTC.

The CDR3 bases are TGTGCCAGCAGCTTAACCGGGACTAGCACAGATACGCAGTATTTT. It translates to CASSLTGTSTDTQYF. The chain couples TRBV7-3 to TRBJ2-3, with a possible D match to TRBD2 (6 bases). The ends were cut back, 0 bases at V and 0 bases at J, with 7 bases in the middle. CDR1 and CDR2 from the germline V gene are SGHTA and FQGTGA. This CDR3 is built from 15 residues.

In this sample, this clone turned up a few times. V gene TRBV29-1 combines with J gene TRBJ1-4; weak D call: TRBD1 (5 bases). Germline-derived CDR1 and CDR2 are SQVTM and ANQGSEA. The V and J ends lost 2 bases and 5 bases respectively, with 9 bases between them. There are 13 residues in the CDR3. CDR3 DNA: TGCAGCGTTGAATGGGGCTCAAATGAAAAACTGTTTTTT. This sequence encodes CSVEWGSNEKLFF.

The gene calls are TRBV28 and TRBJ1-6; possibly TRBD1 for D (6 bases). The CDR3 covers 17 residues. V gave up 3 bases and J gave up 7 bases, with 19 bases separating them. Germline V lookup: CDR1 MDHEN, CDR2 SYDVKM. This CDR3 is CASSFGQSGVGNSPLHF. DNA of the CDR3: TGTGCCAGCAGTTTCGGTCAATCAGGGGTGGGAAATTCACCCCTCCACTTT.